These 2 T cell receptor beta chains originate from one sample sequenced in a study of T-cell reconstitution after alpha-beta-depleted transplantation in children. Using unique molecular identifiers, the investigators prepared the TCRbeta library. TCRdb re-called the PCR reads through MiXCR, storing one row per CDR3 protein. The sample has a few hundred thousand distinct CDR3 sequences, roughly 9.5% seen once. The specimen was PBMCs from the stem cell graft donor, collected from the stem cell graft. These receptors were obtained from a human donor who donated a stem cell graft to a child with SCID.

This clonotype was detected many times. This chain links TRBV10-2 with TRBJ2-2, with a weak D call TRBD2 (6 bases). Trimming took off 0 bases at V and 4 bases at J, with 12 bases between the two ends. CDR1 and CDR2 (germline): WSHSY, SAAADI. The CDR3 has 16 amino acids. The CDR3 DNA follows: TGCGCCAGCAGTGAGTCGACGGGGGTCGCCACCGGGGAGCTGTTTTTT. Amino acid sequence: CASSESTGVATGELFF.

This clonotype has only a few counts. The chain is built from TRBV29-1 and TRBJ2-7, with 11 bases aligning to TRBD2. This CDR3 is built from 13 residues. V was pared by 5 bases and J by 5 bases, with 5 bases of the junction left unmatched. Germline V gene sequence: CDR1 SQVTM, CDR2 ANQGSEA. CDR3 coding DNA: TGCAGCGTTCTTAGCGGGGGGGCCCACGAGCAGTACTTC. It codes for CSVLSGGAHEQYF.